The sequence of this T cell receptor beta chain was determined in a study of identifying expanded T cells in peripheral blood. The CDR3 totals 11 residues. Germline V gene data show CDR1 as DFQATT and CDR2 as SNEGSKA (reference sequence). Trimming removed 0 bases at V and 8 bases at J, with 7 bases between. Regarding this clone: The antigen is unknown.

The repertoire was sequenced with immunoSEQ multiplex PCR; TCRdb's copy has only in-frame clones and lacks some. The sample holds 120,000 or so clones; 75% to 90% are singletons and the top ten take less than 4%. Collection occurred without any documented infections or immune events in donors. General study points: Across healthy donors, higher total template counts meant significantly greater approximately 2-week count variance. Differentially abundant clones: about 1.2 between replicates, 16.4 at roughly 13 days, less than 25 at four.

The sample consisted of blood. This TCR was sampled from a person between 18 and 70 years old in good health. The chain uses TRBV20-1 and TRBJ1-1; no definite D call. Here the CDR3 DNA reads TGCAGTGCTAGAGAGCCCCAAGAAGCTTTCTTT. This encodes CSAREPQEAFF.